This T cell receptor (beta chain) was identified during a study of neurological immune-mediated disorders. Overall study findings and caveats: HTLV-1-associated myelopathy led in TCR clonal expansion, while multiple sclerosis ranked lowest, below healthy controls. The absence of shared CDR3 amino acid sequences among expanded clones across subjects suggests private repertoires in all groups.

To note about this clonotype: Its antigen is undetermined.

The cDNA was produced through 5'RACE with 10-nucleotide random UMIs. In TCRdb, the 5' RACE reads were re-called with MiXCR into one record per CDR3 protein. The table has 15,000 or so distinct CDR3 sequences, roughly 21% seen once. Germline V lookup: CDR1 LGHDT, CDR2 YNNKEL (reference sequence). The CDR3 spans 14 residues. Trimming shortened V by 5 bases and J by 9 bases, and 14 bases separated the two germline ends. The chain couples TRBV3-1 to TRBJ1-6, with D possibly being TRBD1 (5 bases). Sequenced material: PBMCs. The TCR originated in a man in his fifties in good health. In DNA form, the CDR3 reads TGTGCCAGCAGCATTGGGACTAAACTTTCACCCCTCCACTTT. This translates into CASSIGTKLSPLHF.